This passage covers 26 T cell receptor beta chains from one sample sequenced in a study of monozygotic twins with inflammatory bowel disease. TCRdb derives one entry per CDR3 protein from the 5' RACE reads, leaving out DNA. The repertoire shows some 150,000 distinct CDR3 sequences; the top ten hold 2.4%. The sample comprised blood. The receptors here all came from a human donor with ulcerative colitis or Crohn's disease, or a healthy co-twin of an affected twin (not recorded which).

CDR3 residues: CASSQDPGDGETQYF. The gene calls are TRBV4-1 and TRBJ2-5; absent DNA, TCRdb's TRBD1 call cannot be checked. This CDR3 has 15 amino acids. In germline, CDR1 is MGHRA, CDR2 YSYEKL.

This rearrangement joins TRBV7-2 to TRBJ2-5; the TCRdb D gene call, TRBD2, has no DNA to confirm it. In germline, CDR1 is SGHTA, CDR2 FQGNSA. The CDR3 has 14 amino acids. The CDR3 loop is CASSLERGRETQYF.

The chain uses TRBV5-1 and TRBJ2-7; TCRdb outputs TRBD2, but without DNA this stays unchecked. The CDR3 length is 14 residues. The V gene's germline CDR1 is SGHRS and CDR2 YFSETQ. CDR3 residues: CASSRGLETYEQYF.

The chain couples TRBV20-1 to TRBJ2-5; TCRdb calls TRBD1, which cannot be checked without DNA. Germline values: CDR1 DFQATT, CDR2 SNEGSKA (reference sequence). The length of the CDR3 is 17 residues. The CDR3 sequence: CSARDVRAAGRQETQYF.

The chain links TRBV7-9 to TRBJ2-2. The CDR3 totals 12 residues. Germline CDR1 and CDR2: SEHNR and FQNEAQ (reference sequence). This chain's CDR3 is CASSKTTGELFF. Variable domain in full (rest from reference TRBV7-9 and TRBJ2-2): DTGVSQNPRHKITKRGQNVTFRCDPISEHNRLYWYRQTLGQGPEFLTYFQNEAQLEKSRLLSDRFSAERPKGSFSTLEIQRTEQGDSAMYLCASSKTTGELFFGEGSRLTVL.

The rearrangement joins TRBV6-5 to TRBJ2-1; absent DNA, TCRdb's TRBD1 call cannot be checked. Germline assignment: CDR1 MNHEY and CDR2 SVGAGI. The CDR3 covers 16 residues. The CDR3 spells CASSLAGQGPNNDQFF.

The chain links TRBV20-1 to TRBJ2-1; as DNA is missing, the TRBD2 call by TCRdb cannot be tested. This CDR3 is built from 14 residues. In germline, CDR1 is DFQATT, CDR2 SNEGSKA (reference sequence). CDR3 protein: CSAGSTGRGNEQFF.

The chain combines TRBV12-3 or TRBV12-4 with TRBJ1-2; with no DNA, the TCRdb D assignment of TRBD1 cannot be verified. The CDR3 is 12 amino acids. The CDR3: CASSLTGCGYTF.

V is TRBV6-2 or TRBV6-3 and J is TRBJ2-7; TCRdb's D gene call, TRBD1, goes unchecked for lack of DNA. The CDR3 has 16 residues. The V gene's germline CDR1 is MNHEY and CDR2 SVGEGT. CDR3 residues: CASSYGRKYGAYEQYF.

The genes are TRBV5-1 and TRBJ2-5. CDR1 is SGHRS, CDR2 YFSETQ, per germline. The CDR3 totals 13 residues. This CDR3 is CASSLNDQETQYF.

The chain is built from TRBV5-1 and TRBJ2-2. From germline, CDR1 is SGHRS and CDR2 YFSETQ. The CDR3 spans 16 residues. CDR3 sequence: CASSLIRQRNTGELFF.

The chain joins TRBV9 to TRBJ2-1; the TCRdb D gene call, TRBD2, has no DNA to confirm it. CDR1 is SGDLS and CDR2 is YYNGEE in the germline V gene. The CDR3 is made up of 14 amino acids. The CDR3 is CASSIGPEGSEQFF.

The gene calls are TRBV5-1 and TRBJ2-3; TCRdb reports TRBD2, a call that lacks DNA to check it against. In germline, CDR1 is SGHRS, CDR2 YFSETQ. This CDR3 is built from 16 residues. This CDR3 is CASSLTLAGGEDTQYF.

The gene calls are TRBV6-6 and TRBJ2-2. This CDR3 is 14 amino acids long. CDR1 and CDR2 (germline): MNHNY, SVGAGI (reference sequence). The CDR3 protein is CASSYSTTTGELFF.

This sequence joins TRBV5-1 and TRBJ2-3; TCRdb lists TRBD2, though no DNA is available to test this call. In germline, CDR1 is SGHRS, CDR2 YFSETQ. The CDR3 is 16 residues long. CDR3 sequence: CASSYRTSGAGDTQYF.

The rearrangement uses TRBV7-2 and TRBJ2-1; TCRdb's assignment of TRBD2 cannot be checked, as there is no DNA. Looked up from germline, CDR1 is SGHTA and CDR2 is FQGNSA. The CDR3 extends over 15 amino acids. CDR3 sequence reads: CASSLDSGGAREQFF.

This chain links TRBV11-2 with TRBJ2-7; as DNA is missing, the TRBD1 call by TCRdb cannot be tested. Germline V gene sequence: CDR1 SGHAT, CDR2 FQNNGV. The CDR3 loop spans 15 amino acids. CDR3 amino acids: CASSLNRDLSYEQYF. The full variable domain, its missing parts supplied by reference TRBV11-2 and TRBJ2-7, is EAGVAQSPRYKIIEKRQSVAFWCNPISGHATLYWYQQILGQGPKLLIQFQNNGVVDDSQLPKDRFSAERLKGVDSTLKIQPAKLEDSAVYLCASSLNRDLSYEQYFGPGTRLTVT.

The CDR3: CASGLVRGGGSNEKLFF. V gene TRBV12-5 combines with J gene TRBJ1-4; the TCRdb call, TRBD1, lacks DNA for checking. Germline V gene sequence: CDR1 LGHNT, CDR2 FRNRAP. There are 17 residues in the CDR3.

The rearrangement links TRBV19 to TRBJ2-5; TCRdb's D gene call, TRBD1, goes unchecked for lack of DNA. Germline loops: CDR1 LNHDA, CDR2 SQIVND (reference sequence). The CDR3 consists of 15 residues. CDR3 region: CASIPRGGNQETQYF.

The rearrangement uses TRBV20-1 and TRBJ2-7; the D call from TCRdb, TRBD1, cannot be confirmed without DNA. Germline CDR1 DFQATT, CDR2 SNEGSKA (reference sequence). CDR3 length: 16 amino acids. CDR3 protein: CSARDSSGGQRGEQYF.

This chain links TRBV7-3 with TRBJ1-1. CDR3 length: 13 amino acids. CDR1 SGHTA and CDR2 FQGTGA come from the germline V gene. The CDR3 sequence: CASSSSANTEAFF.

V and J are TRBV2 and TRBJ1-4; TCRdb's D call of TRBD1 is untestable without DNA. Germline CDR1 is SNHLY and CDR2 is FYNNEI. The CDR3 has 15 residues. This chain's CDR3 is CASSEALAGSGKLFF.

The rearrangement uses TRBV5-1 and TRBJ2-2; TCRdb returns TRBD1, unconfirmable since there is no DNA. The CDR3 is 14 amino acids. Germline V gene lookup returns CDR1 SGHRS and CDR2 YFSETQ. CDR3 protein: CASSLTGAAGELFF.

CDR3 sequence reads: CASSFREDPSGELFF. This chain connects TRBV12-3 or TRBV12-4 to TRBJ2-2; with no DNA, the TCRdb D assignment of TRBD2 cannot be verified. This CDR3 region has 15 residues.

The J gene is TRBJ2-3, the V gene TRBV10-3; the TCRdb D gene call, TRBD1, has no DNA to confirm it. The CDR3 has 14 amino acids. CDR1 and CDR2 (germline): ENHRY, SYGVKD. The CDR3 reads CATLLGAGTDTQYF.

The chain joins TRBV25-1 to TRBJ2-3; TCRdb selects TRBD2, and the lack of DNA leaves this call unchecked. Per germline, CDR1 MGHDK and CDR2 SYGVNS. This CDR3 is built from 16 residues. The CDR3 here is CASSERRRASTDTQYF.